This is a list of T cell receptor beta chains from one sample in a study of cytomegalovirus exposure and HLA in healthy donors. Sequencing used immunoSEQ multiplex PCR; TCRdb keeps in-frame clones, though not all of them. Here the sample spans some 100,000 clones, roughly 80% being singletons. Sequencing was carried out using PBMCs. Receptor source: a man over 45 in good health and CMV-seropositive. Both conserved end residues are part of each CDR3. The D gene is left open where the match is weak. Clone sizes are given selectively: once, few, many, or a class where the clone is expanded.

few	TRBV5-1	.	TRBJ1-4	TGCGCCAGCAGCTTGGGTATTACAGTTAATGAAAAACTGTTTTTT	CASSLGITVNEKLFF
medium-sized	TRBV25-1	.	TRBJ1-6	TGTGCCAGCAGTGAATCAGGGGATAATTCACCCCTCCACTTT	CASSESGDNSPLHF
few	TRBV30	.	TRBJ1-2	TGTGCCTGGAGTGTATCGGGTGGCTACACCTTC	CAWSVSGGYTF
.	TRBV5-4	TRBD1	TRBJ1-1	TGTGCCAGCAACGGACAGGGGAACACTGAAGCTTTCTTT	CASNGQGNTEAFF
few	TRBV28	.	TRBJ2-5	TGTGCCAGCAGCTCCGGGTTAGAGACCCAGTACTTC	CASSSGLETQYF
.	TRBV18	.	TRBJ1-3	TGTGCCAGCTCACCAGTCCAGTTACCCGACTCTGGAAACACCATATATTTT	CASSPVQLPDSGNTIYF
.	TRBV7-9	.	TRBJ2-5	TGTGCCAGCGGTTCTCCCGGCGGCCTTCATGAGACCCAGTACTTC	CASGSPGGLHETQYF
.	TRBV28	TRBD1	TRBJ2-7	TGTGCCAGTTACCCGACGGGACAGGGGGGCTACGAGCAGTACTTC	CASYPTGQGGYEQYF
.	TRBV6-6	TRBD1	TRBJ1-1	TGTGCCAGCTACAAACGGGACAGGGTATCCACTGAAGCTTTCTTT	CASYKRDRVSTEAFF
many	TRBV7-9	TRBD1	TRBJ1-1	TGTGCCAGCAGCTCGCAGAACTCAGGGGGCGCAGCGTTCTTT	CASSSQNSGGAAFF
.	TRBV7-9	.	TRBJ1-5	TGTGCCAGCAGCCCCCCGGGTATGGGCAATCAGCCCCAGCATTTT	CASSPPGMGNQPQHF
.	TRBV9	.	TRBJ1-1	TGTGCCAGCAGCGTAGGTGGTGGCCGGGGTGGGGCTTTCTTT	CASSVGGGRGGAFF
.	TRBV7-9	TRBD2	TRBJ2-7	TGTGCCAGCAGCCCGGGGGCTAGCGGGACCTCCTACGAGCAGTACTTC	CASSPGASGTSYEQYF
.	TRBV5-4	.	TRBJ2-3	TGTGCCAGCAGCTCGACACCAAGCACAGATACGCAGTATTTT	CASSSTPSTDTQYF
.	TRBV10-3	TRBD1	TRBJ1-5	TGTGCCAGCGGACCCCCCCCGGACAGGGGCAATCAGCCCCAGCATTTT	CASGPPPDRGNQPQHF
.	TRBV30	TRBD2	TRBJ2-1	TGTGCCTGGAGTGTTACTAGCGGGAACCACAATGAGCAGTTCTTC	CAWSVTSGNHNEQFF
.	TRBV15	TRBD2	TRBJ2-5	TGTGCCACCAGCAGAGATTTGCGAGATCGGCCCGGGGGGTCCCAGTACTTC	CATSRDLRDRPGGSQYF
.	TRBV10-2	TRBD2	TRBJ2-2	TGCGCCACTAGCGGGATGAACACCGGGGAGCTGTTTTTT	CATSGMNTGELFF